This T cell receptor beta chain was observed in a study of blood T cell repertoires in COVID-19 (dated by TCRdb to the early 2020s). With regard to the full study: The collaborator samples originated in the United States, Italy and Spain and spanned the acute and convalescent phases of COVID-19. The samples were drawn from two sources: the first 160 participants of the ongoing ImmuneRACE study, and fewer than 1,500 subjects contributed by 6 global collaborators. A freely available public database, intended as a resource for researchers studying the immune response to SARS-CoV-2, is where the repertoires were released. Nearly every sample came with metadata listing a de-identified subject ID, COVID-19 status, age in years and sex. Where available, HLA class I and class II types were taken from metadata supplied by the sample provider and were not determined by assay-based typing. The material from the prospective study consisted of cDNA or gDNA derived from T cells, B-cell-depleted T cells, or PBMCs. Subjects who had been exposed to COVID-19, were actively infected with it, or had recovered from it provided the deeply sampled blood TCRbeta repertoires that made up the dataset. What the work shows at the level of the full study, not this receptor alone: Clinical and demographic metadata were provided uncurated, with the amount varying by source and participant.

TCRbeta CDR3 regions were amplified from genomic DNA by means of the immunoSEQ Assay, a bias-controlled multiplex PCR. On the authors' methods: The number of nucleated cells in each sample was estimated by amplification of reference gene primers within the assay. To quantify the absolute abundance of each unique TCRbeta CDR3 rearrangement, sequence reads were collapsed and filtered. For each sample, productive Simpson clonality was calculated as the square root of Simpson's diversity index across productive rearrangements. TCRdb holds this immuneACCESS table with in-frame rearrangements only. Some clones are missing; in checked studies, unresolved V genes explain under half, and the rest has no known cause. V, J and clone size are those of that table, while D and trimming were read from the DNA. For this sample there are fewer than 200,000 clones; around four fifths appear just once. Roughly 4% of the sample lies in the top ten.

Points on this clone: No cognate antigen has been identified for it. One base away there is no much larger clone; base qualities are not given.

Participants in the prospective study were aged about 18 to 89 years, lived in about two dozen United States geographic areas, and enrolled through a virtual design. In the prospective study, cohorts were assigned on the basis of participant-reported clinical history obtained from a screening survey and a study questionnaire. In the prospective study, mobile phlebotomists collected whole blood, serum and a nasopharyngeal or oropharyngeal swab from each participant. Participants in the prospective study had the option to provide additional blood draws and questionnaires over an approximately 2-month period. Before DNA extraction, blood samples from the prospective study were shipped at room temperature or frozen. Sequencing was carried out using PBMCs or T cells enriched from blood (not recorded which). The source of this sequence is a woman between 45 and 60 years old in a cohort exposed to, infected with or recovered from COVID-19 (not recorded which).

The CDR3 protein sequence reads: CASSPRVGTGTYNEQFF. The bases read TGCGCCAGCAGCCCAAGAGTGGGGACAGGCACCTACAATGAGCAGTTCTTC. The chain is encoded by TRBV4-3 joined to TRBJ2-1; 8 central bases correspond to TRBD1. From the cysteine through the phenylalanine, the CDR3 covers 17 amino acids. Here the CDR3 DNA is all that survives: 51 bases in frame from base 1. V trim: 4 bases; J trim: 2 bases; unmatched bases: 10. Based on the germline V gene, the CDR1 and CDR2 sequences are LGHNA and YSLEER.